This T cell receptor (beta chain) was observed in a study of beta chain features in type 1 diabetes. Findings of the study overall: Within each of all four CD4+ subsets, Type 1 diabetes patients had TCRB CDR3s that were moderately but significantly shorter.

Expressed TCRB transcripts were sequenced because the isolated RNA had all been reverse transcribed beforehand. Each sample of naive, central memory or regulatory T cells had, on average, roughly 3.6 million reads. Libraries were prepared by immunoSEQ multiplex PCR; TCRdb keeps only in-frame clonotypes and omits some of them. The data contain about 390,000 clones, over 8.5% of them singletons. Averaging about 116 mL, one heparinised blood draw came from each individual donor. Comments on this clone: Antigen specificity is unknown.

The receptor's source is a man aged 30 to 39 with type 1 diabetes. The sample comprised central memory CD4+ T cells from blood.

The CDR3 is CASSGQDSPLHF. The CDR3 coding sequence is TGTGCCAGCAGTGGGCAGGATTCACCCCTCCACTTT. The chain joins TRBV2 to TRBJ1-6; no clear D. Trimming shortened V by 4 bases and J by 8 bases, and 6 bases separated the two germline ends. This CDR3 spans 12 amino acids. Germline V gene sequence: CDR1 SNHLY, CDR2 FYNNEI. Together with reference TRBV2 and TRBJ1-6, the CDR3 gives the full variable domain: EPEVTQTPSHQVTQMGQEVILRCVPISNHLYFYWYRQILGQKVEFLVSFYNNEISEKSEIFDDQFSVERPDGSNFTLKIRSTKLEDSAMYFCASSGQDSPLHFGNGTRLTVT.